This T cell receptor (beta chain) was sequenced in a study of shared clonotypes between healthy human individuals. Points from the study as a whole: Sharing across a handful of donors was seen in 5% to 5.5% of naive CD4 clonotypes. As a rule, naive subsets had a larger estimated richness than memory subsets.

The CDR3 totals 13 residues. Trimming shortened V by 0 bases and J by 7 bases, and 9 bases separated the two germline ends. Germline loops: CDR1 SNHLY, CDR2 FYNNEI. Each sorted subset replicate got 200 ng genomic DNA, roughly 30,000 genomes. Authors' methods: Without quality scores, immunoSEQ junctional reads could not be filtered like full-length reads. Measured with immunoSEQ multiplex PCR; TCRdb has only the in-frame clones, and not every one. For V, J and clone size, that table is used; D and trimming come from the DNA. Of 2 million to 2.5 million clones in the sample, over 85% are singletons; the top ten hold 0.85% to 1.2%. Naivety among CD8 cells was defined by CD45RO negativity and positive CCR7 selection, thereby excluding terminally differentiated effector memory CD45RA+ cells. Comments on this clone: The antigen remains undetermined.

The chain carries TRBV2 and TRBJ1-1; D not certain. Sequencing used naive CD8+ T cells sorted from blood. The TCR comes from a man aged 18-30 years in good health. The CDR3 DNA is TGTGCCAGCAGTGAAGCAGTTTTGGGTGAAGCTTTCTTT. It encodes CASSEAVLGEAFF.